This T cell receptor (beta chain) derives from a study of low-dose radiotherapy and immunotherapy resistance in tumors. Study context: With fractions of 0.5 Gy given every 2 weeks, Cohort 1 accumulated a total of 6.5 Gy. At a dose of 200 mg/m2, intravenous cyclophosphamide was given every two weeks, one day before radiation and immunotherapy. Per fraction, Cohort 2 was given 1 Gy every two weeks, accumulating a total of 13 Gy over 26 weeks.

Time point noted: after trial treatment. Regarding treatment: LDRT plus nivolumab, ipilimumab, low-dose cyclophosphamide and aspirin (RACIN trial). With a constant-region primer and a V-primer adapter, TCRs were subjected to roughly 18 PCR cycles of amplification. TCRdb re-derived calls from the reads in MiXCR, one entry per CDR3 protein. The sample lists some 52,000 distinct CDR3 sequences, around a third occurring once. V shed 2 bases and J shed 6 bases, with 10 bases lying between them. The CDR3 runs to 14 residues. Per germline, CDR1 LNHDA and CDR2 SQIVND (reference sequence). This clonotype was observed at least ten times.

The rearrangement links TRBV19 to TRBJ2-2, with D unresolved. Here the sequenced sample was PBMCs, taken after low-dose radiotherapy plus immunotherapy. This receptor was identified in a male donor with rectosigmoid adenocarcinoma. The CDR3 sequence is CASSIHPGPGELFF. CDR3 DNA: TGTGCCAGTAGTATACACCCTGGGCCCGGGGAGCTGTTTTTT. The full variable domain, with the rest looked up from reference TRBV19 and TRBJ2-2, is DGGITQSPKYLFRKEGQNVTLSCEQNLNHDAMYWYRQDPGQGLRLIYYSQIVNDFQKGDIAEGYSVSREKKESFPLTVTSAQKNPTAFYLCASSIHPGPGELFFGEGSRLTVL.